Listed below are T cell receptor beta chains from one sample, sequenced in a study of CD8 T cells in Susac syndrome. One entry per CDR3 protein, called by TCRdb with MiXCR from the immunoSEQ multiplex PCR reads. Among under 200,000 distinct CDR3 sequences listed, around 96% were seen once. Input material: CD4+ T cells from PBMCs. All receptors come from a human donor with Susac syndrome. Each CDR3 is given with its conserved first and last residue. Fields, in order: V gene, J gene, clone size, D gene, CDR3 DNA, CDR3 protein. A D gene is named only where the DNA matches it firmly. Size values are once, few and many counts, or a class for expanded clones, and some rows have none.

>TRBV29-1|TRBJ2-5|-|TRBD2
TGCAGCGCCCCGCGGGGGCAAGAGACCCAGTACTTC
CSAPRGQETQYF
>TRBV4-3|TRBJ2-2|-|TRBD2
TGCGCCAGCAGCCAAGGGTTAACTAGCGGGGGTGGCGGGGAGCTGTTTTTT
CASSQGLTSGGGGELFF
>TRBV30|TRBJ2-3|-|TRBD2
TGTGCCTCAAGCGGGACTAGCTGGACAGATACGCAGTATTTT
CASSGTSWTDTQYF
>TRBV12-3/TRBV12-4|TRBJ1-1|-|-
TGTGCCAGCAGTTTGCAGTCGAACACTGAAGCTTTCTTT
CASSLQSNTEAFF
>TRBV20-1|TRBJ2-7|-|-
TGCAGTGCCAGGAGGTACGCCTACGAGCAGTACTTC
CSARRYAYEQYF
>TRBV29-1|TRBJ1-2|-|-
TGCAGCGTCCCTGGAGGGGGTGGCTATGGCTACACCTTC
CSVPGGGGYGYTF
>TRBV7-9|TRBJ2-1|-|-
TGTGCCAGCAGCTTTGAGACAGATTACAATGAGCAGTTCTTC
CASSFETDYNEQFF
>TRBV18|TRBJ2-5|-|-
TGTGCCAGCTCATCCCACCTCAGGGAGACCCAGTACTTC
CASSSHLRETQYF
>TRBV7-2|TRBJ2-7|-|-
TGTGCCAGCAGCTCCCCGAGCGTGTGGGTCAACGAGCAGTACTTC
CASSSPSVWVNEQYF
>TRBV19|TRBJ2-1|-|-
TGTGCCAGTAGTATCCCGGGCTATGAGCAGTTCTTC
CASSIPGYEQFF
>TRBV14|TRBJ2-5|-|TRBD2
TGTGCCAGCAGCCCAGAGGCTCTAGCGGGAGCGACCCAGTACTTC
CASSPEALAGATQYF
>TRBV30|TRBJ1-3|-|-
TGTGCCTGGAGTACTGGGTCACTCCTCTCTGGAAACACCATATATTTT
CAWSTGSLLSGNTIYF
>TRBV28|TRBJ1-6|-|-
TGTGCCAGCAGTTCCGCCGGCTTCGGAAATTCACCCCTCCACTTT
CASSSAGFGNSPLHF
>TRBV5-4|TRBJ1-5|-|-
TGTGCCAGCAGCTTGGAGGGGCGCGATCAGCCCCAGCATTTT
CASSLEGRDQPQHF
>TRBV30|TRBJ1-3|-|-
TGTGCCTGGAGGAGGGGTCCTGGAAACACCATATATTTT
CAWRRGPGNTIYF
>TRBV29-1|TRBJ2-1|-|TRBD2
TGCAGCGTTGAAATGGCGGGGGGCCACAATTCATGGGAGCAGTTCTTC
CSVEMAGGHNSWEQFF
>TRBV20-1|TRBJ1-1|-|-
TGCAGTGCTAGAGATGCCCTTCCTTGGACGGATAACACTGAAGCTTTCTTT
CSARDALPWTDNTEAFF
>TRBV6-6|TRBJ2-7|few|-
TGTGCCAGCAGTTACTCGAAGGGAACCTACGAGCAGTACTTC
CASSYSKGTYEQYF
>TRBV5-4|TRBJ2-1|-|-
TGTGCCAGCAGGCACGGCGGGAACAATGAGCAGTTCTTC
CASRHGGNNEQFF
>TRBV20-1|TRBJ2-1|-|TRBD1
TGCAGTGTTACGACAGGGGGCAATGAGCAGTTCTTC
CSVTTGGNEQFF
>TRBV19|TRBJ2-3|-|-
TGTGCCAGCGGGCTGGCGGGCACAGATACGCAGTATTTT
CASGLAGTDTQYF
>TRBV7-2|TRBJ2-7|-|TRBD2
TGTGCCAGCAGCTTGCGGGGGGCGGCGTACGAGCAGTACTTC
CASSLRGAAYEQYF
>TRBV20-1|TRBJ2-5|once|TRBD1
TGCAGTGCTAGAGCAGGACAGGACCCCCAAGAGACCCAGTACTTC
CSARAGQDPQETQYF
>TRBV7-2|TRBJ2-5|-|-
TGTGCCAGCGCACATCAAGAGACCCAGTACTTC
CASAHQETQYF
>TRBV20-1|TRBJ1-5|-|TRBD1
TGCAGTGCTATTCCGGGACAGAACAATCAGCCCCAGCATTTT
CSAIPGQNNQPQHF
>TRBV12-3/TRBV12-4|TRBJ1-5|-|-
TGTGCCAGCAGTTTATATTCAGGGGCCGTGAGCAATCAGCCCCAGCATTTT
CASSLYSGAVSNQPQHF
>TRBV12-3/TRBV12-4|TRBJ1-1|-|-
TGTGCCAGCAGTTTAGTCGCAGGGGCGGGGGCTTTCTTT
CASSLVAGAGAFF
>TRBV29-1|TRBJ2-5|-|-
TGCAGCGTTGTAGCACTAGCAGCAGAAGAGACCCAGTACTTC
CSVVALAAEETQYF
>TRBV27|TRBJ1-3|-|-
TGTGCCAGCAGTTCATCGAGCTCTGGAAACACCATATATTTT
CASSSSSSGNTIYF
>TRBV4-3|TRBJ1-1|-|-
TGCGCCAGCAGCCAAGGATTTTCTGAAGCTTTCTTT
CASSQGFSEAFF
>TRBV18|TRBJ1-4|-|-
TGTGCCAGCTCAGGAGGGAATGAAAAACTGTTTTTT
CASSGGNEKLFF
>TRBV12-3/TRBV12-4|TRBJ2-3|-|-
TGTGCCAGCAGACAGATTAGCACAGATACGCAGTATTTT
CASRQISTDTQYF
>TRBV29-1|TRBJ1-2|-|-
TGCAGCGCTACCCTCGGACAGCGCCTGAGGGGCTACACCTTC
CSATLGQRLRGYTF
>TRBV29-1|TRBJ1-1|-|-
TGCAGCGCCGTCCTTCGACAGATGAACACTGAAGCTTTCTTT
CSAVLRQMNTEAFF
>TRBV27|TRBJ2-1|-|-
TGTGCCAGCAGTTCTCAGGGAGCCCTCTACAATGAGCAGTTCTTC
CASSSQGALYNEQFF
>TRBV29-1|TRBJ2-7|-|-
TGCAGCGTGGCGGTTTCGGGGCTACCCTACGAGCAGTACTTC
CSVAVSGLPYEQYF
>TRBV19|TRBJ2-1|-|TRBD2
TGTGCCAGTAGTCCGGGCGGTTGGGAGGGTTATGAGCAGTTCTTC
CASSPGGWEGYEQFF
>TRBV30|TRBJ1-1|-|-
TGTGCCTGGAGTATAAGGGCTGAAGCTTTCTTT
CAWSIRAEAFF
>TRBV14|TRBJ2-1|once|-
TGTGCCAGCAGCTTGGTAACCGGGGACCAGTTCTTC
CASSLVTGDQFF
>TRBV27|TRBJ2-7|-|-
TGTGCCAGCAGTTTCCTAGGAGGAGAGTACGAGCAGTACTTC
CASSFLGGEYEQYF
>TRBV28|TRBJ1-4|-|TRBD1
TGTGCCAGCAGTTTTCGAGGGGGCGATGAAAAACTGTTTTTT
CASSFRGGDEKLFF
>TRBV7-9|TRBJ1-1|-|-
TGTGCCAGCAGCTTCTCCCGACGGAACACTGAAGCTTTCTTT
CASSFSRRNTEAFF
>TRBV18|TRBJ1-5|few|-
TGTGCCAGCTCGAGGGACCGCAATCAGCCCCAGCATTTT
CASSRDRNQPQHF
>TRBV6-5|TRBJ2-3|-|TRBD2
TGTGCCAGCAGTTCCCGCGGACTAGCGGCTAGCACAGATACGCAGTATTTT
CASSSRGLAASTDTQYF
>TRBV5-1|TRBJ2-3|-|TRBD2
TGCGCCAGCAGACCCCCGGGCGGGGGGGTAACAGATACGCAGTATTTT
CASRPPGGGVTDTQYF
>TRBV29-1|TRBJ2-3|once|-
TGCAGCGCCCGGACATTCACAGATACGCAGTATTTT
CSARTFTDTQYF
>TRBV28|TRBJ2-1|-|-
TGTGCCAGCTACGGGACCTCTGGGGGTGAGCAGTTCTTC
CASYGTSGGEQFF
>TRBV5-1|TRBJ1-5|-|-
TGCGCCAGCAGCGAGGGCGCGGGTCAGCCCCAGCATTTT
CASSEGAGQPQHF
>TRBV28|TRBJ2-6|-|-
TGTGCCAGCAGACCCTCCCTAAACTCTGGGGCCAACGTCCTGACTTTC
CASRPSLNSGANVLTF
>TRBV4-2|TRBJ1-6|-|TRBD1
TGTGCCAGCAGCCAAGATCGGGCAGGGGGCGGTTCACCCCTCCACTTT
CASSQDRAGGGSPLHF
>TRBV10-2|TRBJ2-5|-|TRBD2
TGCGCCAGCGGGAGCGGGGGACAACAAGAGACCCAGTACTTC
CASGSGGQQETQYF
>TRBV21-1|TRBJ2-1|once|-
TGTGCCAGCAGCAAAGCGACACCCCAGCAGTTCTTC
CASSKATPQQFF
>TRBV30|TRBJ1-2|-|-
TGTGCCTGGAGTGTACCGCCCAAGTACACCTTC
CAWSVPPKYTF
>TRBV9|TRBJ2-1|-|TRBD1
TGTGCCAGCAGCGTAGGGGGACAGGGGAGAGGTGAGCAGTTCTTC
CASSVGGQGRGEQFF
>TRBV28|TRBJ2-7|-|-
TGTGCCAGCAGCGAGTTTGGGCCTTACTACGAGCAGTACTTC
CASSEFGPYYEQYF
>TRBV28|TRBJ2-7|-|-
TGTGCCAGCAGTTTTTCATCAGGGGCGCAGGGAGAGCAGTACTTC
CASSFSSGAQGEQYF
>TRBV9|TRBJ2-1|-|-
TGTGCCAGCTCCTCAGGGGGGGAGCAGTTCTTC
CASSSGGEQFF
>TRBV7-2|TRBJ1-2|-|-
TGTGCCAGCAGCTTAGCAAGGGACTATGGCTACACCTTC
CASSLARDYGYTF
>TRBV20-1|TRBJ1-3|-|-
TGCAGTGCGGGGACGCCGACGGTCTCTGGAAACACCATATATTTT
CSAGTPTVSGNTIYF